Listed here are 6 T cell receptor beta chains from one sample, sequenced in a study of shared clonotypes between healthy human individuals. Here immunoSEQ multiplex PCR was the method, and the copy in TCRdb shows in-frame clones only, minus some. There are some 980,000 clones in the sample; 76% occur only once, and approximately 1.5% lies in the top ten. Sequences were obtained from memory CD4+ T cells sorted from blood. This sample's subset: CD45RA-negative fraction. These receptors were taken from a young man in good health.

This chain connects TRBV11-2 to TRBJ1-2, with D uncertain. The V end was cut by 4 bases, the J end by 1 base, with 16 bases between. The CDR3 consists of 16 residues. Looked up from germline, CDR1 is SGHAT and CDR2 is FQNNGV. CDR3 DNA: TGTGCCAGCAGCTCATCTTCCCCGACCCTTAACTATGGCTACACCTTC. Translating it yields CASSSSSPTLNYGYTF. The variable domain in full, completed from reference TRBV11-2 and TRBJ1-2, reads EAGVAQSPRYKIIEKRQSVAFWCNPISGHATLYWYQQILGQGPKLLIQFQNNGVVDDSQLPKDRFSAERLKGVDSTLKIQPAKLEDSAVYLCASSSSSPTLNYGYTFGSGTRLTVV.

CDR3 nucleotide sequence: TGTGCCAGCAGCTCTAAAAACATTCAGTACTTC. The encoded protein is CASSSKNIQYF. The chain carries TRBV28 and TRBJ2-4; no clear D gene. Deletions cut 6 bases from V and 4 bases from J, with 4 bases between. The germline CDR1 and CDR2 sequences are MDHEN and SYDVKM. This CDR3 region has 11 residues.

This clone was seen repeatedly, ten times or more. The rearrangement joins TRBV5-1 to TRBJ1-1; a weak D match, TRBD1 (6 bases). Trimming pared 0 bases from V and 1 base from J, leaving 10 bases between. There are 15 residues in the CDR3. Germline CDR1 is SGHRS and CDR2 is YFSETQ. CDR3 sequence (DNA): TGCGCCAGCAGCTTGGATCAGGGGCAGAACACTGAAGCTTTCTTT. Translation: CASSLDQGQNTEAFF.

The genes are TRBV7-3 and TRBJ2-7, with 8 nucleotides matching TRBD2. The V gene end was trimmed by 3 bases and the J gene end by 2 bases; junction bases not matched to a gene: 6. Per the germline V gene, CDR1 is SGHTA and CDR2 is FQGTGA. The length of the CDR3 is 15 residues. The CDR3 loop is CASSLERGSPYEQYF. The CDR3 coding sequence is TGTGCCAGCAGCTTGGAGCGGGGGTCCCCCTACGAGCAGTACTTC.

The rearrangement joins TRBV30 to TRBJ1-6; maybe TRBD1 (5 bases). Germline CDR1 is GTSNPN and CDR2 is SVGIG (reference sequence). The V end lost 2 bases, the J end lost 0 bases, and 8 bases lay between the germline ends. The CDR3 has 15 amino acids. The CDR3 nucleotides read TGTGCCTGGAGTCACAGGAGCTCCTATAATTCACCCCTCCACTTT. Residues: CAWSHRSSYNSPLHF.

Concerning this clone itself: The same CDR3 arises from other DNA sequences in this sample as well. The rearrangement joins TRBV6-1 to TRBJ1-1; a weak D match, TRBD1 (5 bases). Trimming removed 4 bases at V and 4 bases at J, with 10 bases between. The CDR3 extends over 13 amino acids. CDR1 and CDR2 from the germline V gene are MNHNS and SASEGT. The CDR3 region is CASSATGGTEAFF. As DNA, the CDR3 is TGTGCCAGCAGTGCTACGGGGGGCACTGAAGCTTTCTTT.